Listed below are T cell receptor beta chains from one sample, sequenced in a study of T cells in localized non-small cell lung cancer. Method: immunoSEQ multiplex PCR; TCRdb's copy keeps in-frame clones and lacks some. The sample holds tens of thousands of clones; around 80% are singletons and the top ten take roughly a third. Sample: peripheral blood, taken before any cancer treatment. The receptor set was obtained from a male donor older than 55 with stage II squamous cell lung carcinoma. The CDR3 runs from the conserved cysteine through the conserved F or W.

J	V	CDR3
TRBJ2-7	TRBV2	CASSPKPNYEQYF
TRBJ1-2	TRBV28	CASGTTGEERGYGYTF
TRBJ2-5	TRBV5-1	CASSLRWQGKETQYF
TRBJ1-1	TRBV11-2	CASNKQGPSDTEAFF
TRBJ2-3	TRBV11-2	CASSLQGFRSTDTQYF
TRBJ2-1	TRBV7-9	CASSSTSVTPREQFF
TRBJ2-7	TRBV15	CATSTNFGQASYEQYF
TRBJ2-7	TRBV5-1	CASSGRPYEQYF
TRBJ1-5	TRBV5-6	CASSSSGGAEPQHF
TRBJ1-2	TRBV5-1	CASSLERAGGHGYTF
TRBJ2-1	TRBV7-2	CASSRSGTSGYNEQFF
TRBJ2-3	TRBV10-1	CASSEGGKNTQYF
TRBJ2-2	TRBV29-1	CSVVGSRDRENTGELFF
TRBJ1-2	TRBV19	CASSIGPRQGITYGYTF
TRBJ1-1	TRBV27	CASSFTAAGEAFF
TRBJ1-1	TRBV4-1	CASSQEQGGTEAFF
TRBJ2-2	TRBV27	CASSPTSRRTGELFF
TRBJ1-5	TRBV2	CASKEGFNQPQHF
TRBJ1-4	TRBV18	CASSPLDNEKLFF
TRBJ2-3	TRBV5-1	CASRRGGLAPTSTDTQYF
TRBJ2-4	TRBV11-1	CASSLGQGAGKNIQYF
TRBJ2-5	TRBV5-1	CASSLDRGRGETQYF